The 3 T cell receptor beta chains below all came from one sample that was sequenced in a study of blood T cell repertoires in COVID-19 (dated by TCRdb to the early 2020s). Library prep was done by the immunoSEQ multiplex PCR assay. In TCRdb, the immuneACCESS table is reduced to in-frame sequences with V and J assigned. These tables do not hold every clone; where another copy was compared, an unresolved V gene accounts for under half, and the others remain unexplained. In all, the sample holds some 270,000 clones, and 80% to 90% of those were seen once. The top ten hold under 7% of the sample. Sample: PBMCs or T cells enriched from blood (not recorded which). The receptors stem from a woman between 45 and 65 years old who had been exposed to COVID-19.

The rearrangement joins TRBV29-1 to TRBJ1-2; TRBD1 matches at 8 bases. V lost 5 bases, J lost 4 bases, and 18 bases stayed unmatched. Germline V lookup: CDR1 SQVTM, CDR2 ANQGSEA. The CDR3 has 17 amino acids. The CDR3 sequence is CSVPGRTGMEGPYGYTF. CDR3 coding DNA: TGCAGCGTTCCTGGCCGGACAGGGATGGAGGGGCCCTATGGCTACACCTTC.

The chain has TRBV12-3 or TRBV12-4 and TRBJ2-5, with TRBD2 identical over 7 bases. The CDR3 contains 13 residues. V was clipped by 6 bases and J by 5 bases; unmatched bases: 6. The CDR3 sequence is CASRAGGRETQYF. The CDR3 DNA sequence: TGTGCCAGCAGGGCCGGGGGGAGGGAGACCCAGTACTTC.

This clone was detected once. The rearrangement uses TRBV2 and TRBJ2-5; 8 bases agree with TRBD1. CDR3 length: 14 residues. With 5 bases clipped from V and 3 bases from J, the junction kept 5 bases outside the gene matches. The germline gives CDR1 SNHLY, CDR2 FYNNEI. The CDR3 bases are TGTGCCAGCAGTTTCCGGGACAGGAAAGAGACCCAGTACTTC. Amino acids: CASSFRDRKETQYF.